This T cell receptor (beta chain) was captured in a study of shared clonotypes between healthy human individuals. Deep was the level at which the assay was run. As originally analysed: ImmunoSEQ sequences covered only the junction and lacked quality scores; filtering therefore differed. Produced via immunoSEQ multiplex PCR; TCRdb's table is partial and in-frame only. For V, J and clone size, that table is used; D and trimming come from the DNA. The table includes approximately 1.9 million clones, 93% detected once. The naive CD8 subset, CD45RO-negative cells positively selected for CCR7, excluded terminally differentiated effector memory CD45RA+ cells. Germline V CDR1 and CDR2: SGHVS, FQNEAQ. This CDR3 comprises 14 residues. Trimming took 5 bases from V and 4 from J; bases not matched to a gene: 8. Study outcomes and limitations: Sequencing depth was expected to influence donor clonotype sharing. Inspection by rarefaction showed sorted-subset sequencing to be incomplete despite large depth.

On this clone: Its antigen is still unknown.

The rearrangement links TRBV7-8 to TRBJ2-7; 7 bases agree with TRBD2. The TCR originated in a man between 18 and 35 years old in good health. Some clones in this sample may be carry-over from other donors' samples. Sequenced sample: naive CD8+ T cells from PBMCs. The CDR3 loop reads CASSAGLNLYEQYF. The DNA of the CDR3 is TGTGCCAGCAGCGCGGGACTAAACTTATACGAGCAGTACTTC.